Listed below are T cell receptor beta chains from one sample, sequenced in a study of vaccination effects on CD4 cells after COVID-19. Their antigens remain unidentified. Profiled with immunoSEQ multiplex PCR; TCRdb holds only in-frame clones, not every one. The sample holds roughly 34,000 clones, roughly four fifths seen once. The material was CD4+ T cells from PBMCs cultured with HCoV-NL63 spike peptides, obtained after COVID-19 vaccination. All receptors derive from a human donor who received a COVID-19 vaccine. Some clones in this sample may be carry-over from other donors' samples. Both conserved end residues are part of each CDR3. A D gene is named only where the DNA matches it firmly. Size is omitted from some rows. Given values are once, few, many or a class for expanded clones.

d_call	j_call	v_call	clone_size	cdr3_aa	cdr3_nt
TRBD1	TRBJ2-1	TRBV2	once	CASNRQGGYNEQFF	TGTGCCAGCAATAGACAGGGTGGTTACAATGAGCAGTTCTTC
-	TRBJ1-6	TRBV6-1	-	CASSERERGGWNSPLHF	TGTGCCAGCAGTGAAAGGGAGCGGGGAGGTTGGAATTCACCCCTCCACTTT
TRBD2	TRBJ2-5	TRBV5-8	-	CASPEGPGTRIPETQYF	TGTGCCAGCCCAGAGGGGCCCGGGACTAGAATTCCAGAGACCCAGTACTTC
-	TRBJ2-5	TRBV10-3	once	CAISEYALTRETQYF	TGTGCCATCAGTGAGTACGCCCTAACCCGTGAGACCCAGTACTTC
-	TRBJ2-5	TRBV7-9	-	CASSLGYRETQYF	TGTGCCAGCAGCTTAGGGTATCGAGAGACCCAGTACTTC
TRBD1	TRBJ2-2	TRBV7-3	-	CASSSRGRGIVGELFF	TGTGCCAGCAGTTCCAGGGGCAGGGGGATAGTCGGGGAGCTGTTTTTT
-	TRBJ2-5	TRBV11-2	once	CASSFLTEQETQYF	TGTGCCAGCAGCTTTTTGACAGAACAAGAGACCCAGTACTTC
TRBD1	TRBJ2-4	TRBV6-1	-	CASSEPDRGNIQYF	TGTGCCAGCAGTGAACCAGACAGGGGAAACATTCAGTACTTC
-	TRBJ1-3	TRBV15	-	CATSPTGSGNTIYF	TGTGCCACCAGCCCGACAGGCTCTGGAAACACCATATATTTT
-	TRBJ1-1	TRBV19	-	CASMISGRGARTEAFF	TGTGCCAGTATGATAAGTGGTAGGGGAGCACGGACTGAAGCTTTCTTT
-	TRBJ1-2	TRBV4-2	few	CASSQGGRTANYGYTF	TGTGCCAGCAGCCAAGGGGGAAGGACAGCTAACTATGGCTACACCTTC
TRBD2	TRBJ2-1	TRBV28	-	CASATRGGSYNEQFF	TGTGCCAGCGCGACCCGGGGGGGCTCCTACAATGAGCAGTTCTTC